What follows describes a single T cell receptor (beta chain). Its antigen remains undetermined. Within one base of it there is no much larger clone, and no base qualities were kept. The CDR3 regions of human TCRbeta chains were analyzed by immunosequencing. In the authors' own workflow: TCRs in the repertoires were compared against a reference library of SARS-CoV-2-specific TCRs that had been generated with the MIRA antigen-specificity platform. Breadth meant the fraction of unique TCRs that were SARS-CoV-2-associated, whereas depth meant the fraction of total T cells that were SARS-CoV-2-associated. Using the MIRA data, each spike-specific TCR was mapped to the spike region that the TCR reacts to and placed in a CD4 or CD8 class. Log10-transformed breadth and depth values were compared by one-way ANOVA with Sidak's multiple comparisons tests. This is the immuneACCESS table as TCRdb keeps it, with only in-frame sequences that have V and J called. A part of the clones is gone; compared with another copy, unresolved V genes explain less than half, and the rest is unexplained. Clone size and the V and J calls come from that table; the DNA yielded D and trimming. Within this sample are approximately 120,000 clones, with 88% of them counted one time only. About 4.7% of the sample belongs to the ten largest clones.

Read against the paper, the sample's time point label means: baseline before first vaccination. Samples from vaccinated people were obtained from the UK trials COV001 and COV002, which included a single-blind randomized controlled phase 2/3 trial of AZD1222 (ChAdOx1 nCoV-19) in healthy adults. For TCRbeta chain sequencing, PBMC samples were collected from trial participants at day 0 and at day 28 after the second dose. The data are from a study of T cell responses to AZD1222 COVID-19 vaccine (dated by TCRdb to the early 2020s). Study-level background: Because spike-specific TCR depth and breadth did not differ between the two schedules, AZD1222 recipients who got a second dose at roughly 4 weeks were pooled with those who got a second dose at roughly 12 weeks. Trial participants were enrolled by age into subgroups of 18-55, 56-69 and 70-plus years, and roughly 150, 30 and 60 TCR-sequenced participants, respectively, were included in these subgroups. A total of 240 or so trial participants underwent TCR sequencing, of whom approximately 200 had received two doses of AZD1222 and some 26 had received two doses of the MenACWY control vaccine.

Beyond this particular receptor, the publication reports: Because no samples from the day 14 peak response were available, repertoires could be characterized only after the peak T cell response. After two AZD1222 doses, spike-specific TCR breadth and depth were significantly higher than at day 0 and than in MenACWY recipients. The vaccine-associated CD4 TCRs covered the entire spike protein, and the dominant responses fell in regions 160-218 and 743-854. Conclusions about previously exposed vaccinees are limited, since just a handful of AZD1222 recipients were seropositive for SARS-CoV-2 at baseline. The 56-69-year group was small, and its depth increase did not reach significance, likely because of low power. Epitopes outside the regions mutated in the B.1.351 and B.1.1.7 variants were reportedly recognized by nearly half of the unique spike-specific TCRs. Participants were mostly white British and included more females than males, and it was suggested by the authors that clonal diversity may have been underestimated.

Trimming takes 0 bases from V and 7 bases from J, and the germline ends sit 12 bases apart. The CDR3 numbers 15 residues from cysteine through phenylalanine. The retained sequence is limited to the CDR3, 45 bases, with the frame set at the first base. As encoded in the germline V gene (reference sequence), CDR1 is LGHDT while CDR2 is YNNKEL. The rearranged segments are TRBV3-1 (or the pseudogene TRBV3-2) and TRBJ1-4; no D gene is confidently identified. The TCR comes from an adult in good health. This specimen was peripheral blood, taken on day 0 of AZD1222 vaccination. The DNA sequence follows: TGTGCCAGCAGCCAAGACGATGCCCTGGGTGAAAAACTGTTTTTT. Protein translation: CASSQDDALGEKLFF.